This passage covers 19 T cell receptor beta chains from one sample sequenced in a study of identical twins. TCRdb re-derived calls from the 5' RACE reads in MiXCR, one entry per CDR3 protein. The sample lists 1,800,000 or so distinct CDR3 sequences; roughly 35% were seen once. The sample comprised cord blood. These receptors were taken from a newborn girl in good health.

The chain links TRBV6-1 to TRBJ1-1, with unresolved D. The CDR3 is 15 amino acids. Trimming removed 1 base from V and 3 bases from J, with 12 bases in between. Germline V gene sequence: CDR1 MNHNS, CDR2 SASEGT. CDR3 in amino acids: CASSEGGYIYTEAFF. In nucleotides, the CDR3 is TGTGCCAGCAGTGAAGGGGGATATATTTACACTGAAGCTTTCTTT.

Note on this clonotype: The junction differs from germline at one of its ends, possibly a read error. CDR3 region: CSVDGIAPSGYDYTF. CDR3 nucleotide sequence: TGCAGCGTTGATGGGATTGCCCCCTCAGGGTATGACTACACCTTC. This sequence joins TRBV29-1 and TRBJ1-2; D may be TRBD1 (5 bases). The CDR3 is 15 residues long. In germline, CDR1 is SQVTM, CDR2 ANQGSEA.

This clonotype was counted only a few times. The chain carries TRBV3-1 and TRBJ2-1; possibly TRBD2 for D (5 bases). Trimming took 1 base from V and 14 from J, leaving 18 bases between them. This CDR3 spans 14 amino acids. Per germline, CDR1 LGHDT and CDR2 YNNKEL (reference sequence). The CDR3 region is CASSQAPSGESEFF. DNA of the CDR3: TGTGCCAGCAGCCAAGCCCCCTCCGGGGAGAGTGAGTTCTTC.

There are a few counts of this clonotype. The rearrangement joins TRBV20-1 to TRBJ1-2, with D unclear. V lost 0 bases and J lost 8, with 19 bases in between. The length of the CDR3 is 15 residues. Germline lookup yields CDR1 DFQATT and CDR2 SNEGSKA (reference sequence). For the CDR3, the DNA is TGCAGTGCTAGAGATGGGAAGGCAGGACCGAAAGGCTACACCTTC. It codes for CSARDGKAGPKGYTF.

This clonotype came up a few times. The V and J genes are TRBV20-1 and TRBJ2-7; 8 bases are shared with TRBD2. Germline V gives CDR1 DFQATT, CDR2 SNEGSKA (reference sequence). Trimming at V came to 5 bases and at J to 1 base, leaving 7 bases not matched to a gene. The CDR3 is 14 amino acids. The CDR3 protein is CSALTSASSYEQYF. In DNA, the CDR3 is TGCAGTGCTCTGACTAGCGCATCATCCTACGAGCAGTACTTC.

This clonotype was observed a handful of times. The CDR3, as DNA: TGCAGCGTTGTACTAGCGGGAGGACCAGATACGCAGTATTTT. As protein: CSVVLAGGPDTQYF. V and J are TRBV29-1 and TRBJ2-3; 12 bases agree with TRBD2. The CDR3 contains 14 residues. Per the germline V gene, CDR1 is SQVTM and CDR2 is ANQGSEA. J was trimmed by 4 bases and V by 4 bases; bases with no gene match: 3.

This clonotype has only a few counts. V gene TRBV4-2 combines with J gene TRBJ2-1; 10 bases line up with TRBD2. V lost 3 bases, J lost 0 bases, and 11 bases stayed unmatched. CDR1 and CDR2 from the germline V gene are LGHNA and YNFKEQ. The CDR3 sequence is 19 residues long. The CDR3 here is CASSQVSGTSESSYNEQFF. Written as DNA, the CDR3 is TGTGCCAGCAGCCAGGTTTCCGGGACTAGCGAGAGCTCCTACAATGAGCAGTTCTTC.

The V gene is TRBV20-1, the J gene TRBJ2-5; 7 nucleotides agree with TRBD2. Per germline, CDR1 DFQATT and CDR2 SNEGSKA (reference sequence). The CDR3 is 18 residues long. The V gene end was trimmed by 6 bases and the J gene end by 2 bases; junction bases not matched to a gene: 21. CDR3 in amino acids: CSAPVPRLARMSQETQYF. The CDR3 DNA sequence: TGCAGTGCCCCGGTCCCCAGACTAGCCCGGATGAGTCAAGAGACCCAGTACTTC.

This clonotype occurred once. The chain recombines TRBV6-1 with TRBJ2-7; TRBD1 is a possible D gene (6 bases). This CDR3 contains 15 residues. Germline lookup yields CDR1 MNHNS and CDR2 SASEGT. V lost 1 base, J lost 5 bases, and 15 bases lay in between. The CDR3 sequence is CASSEGGQQYNEQYF. The CDR3 DNA reads as TGTGCCAGCAGTGAAGGGGGACAACAATACAACGAGCAGTACTTC.

This clonotype showed up just a few times. This sequence joins TRBV27 and TRBJ2-3; D is unresolved. Germline CDR1 reads MNHEY; CDR2 reads SMNVEV (reference sequence). CDR3 length: 12 residues. Trimming cost V 6 bases and J 3 bases, with 7 bases left between them. The CDR3 bases are TGTGCCAGCAGGAAGGCGACAGATACGCAGTATTTT. It yields the protein CASRKATDTQYF.

This chain links TRBV4-2 with TRBJ2-7; D is possibly TRBD2 (6 bases). V lost 4 bases and J 7 bases, leaving 23 bases between the germline ends. The CDR3 extends over 16 amino acids. Looked up from germline, CDR1 is LGHNA and CDR2 is YNFKEQ. The CDR3, as DNA: TGTGCCAGCAGCCTTCGGGACTCCAGGTCCTACAATGAGCAGTACTTC. Amino acid sequence: CASSLRDSRSYNEQYF.

J is TRBJ2-3 and V is TRBV15; D is undetermined. V was cut by 5 bases and J by 5 bases, with 20 bases left in between. This CDR3 has 16 residues. Germline assignment: CDR1 LNHNV and CDR2 YYDKDF (reference sequence). CDR3 coding DNA: TGTGCCACCAGCGGGAAGACTGCTTGGCGCGTAGATACGCAGTATTTT. Protein product: CATSGKTAWRVDTQYF.

For this clonotype: The conserved closing phenylalanine or tryptophan is absent in this CDR3, likely reflecting a read error. The rearrangement joins TRBV12-3 or TRBV12-4 to TRBJ2-3; possibly TRBD1 for D (5 bases). The CDR3 runs to 15 residues. Trimming shortened V by 1 base and J by 11 bases, and 19 bases separated the two germline ends. The CDR3 reads CASSLGPLTTGMQYS. The CDR3 DNA reads as TGTGCCAGCAGTTTAGGACCCCTAACCACAGGTATGCAGTATTCT.

V gene TRBV20-1 combines with J gene TRBJ1-3; TRBD1 is a possible D gene (6 bases). The CDR3 length is 12 residues. Trimming removed 3 bases from V and 8 bases from J, with 11 bases in between. The germline V gene encodes CDR1 DFQATT and CDR2 SNEGSKA (reference sequence). CDR3 sequence reads: CSASLRGDTIYF. Here the CDR3 DNA reads TGCAGTGCTAGCCTTAGGGGGGACACCATATATTTT.

The chain uses TRBV19 and TRBJ2-1, with D possibly matching TRBD1 (5 bases). V was clipped by 3 bases and J by 3 bases, with 9 bases between them. The CDR3 extends over 14 amino acids. CDR1 LNHDA and CDR2 SQIVND come from the germline V gene (reference sequence). The CDR3 loop is CASSIIGVYNEQFF. In DNA form, the CDR3 reads TGTGCCAGTAGTATTATAGGGGTCTACAATGAGCAGTTCTTC.

This clonotype was seen a handful of times. V usage is TRBV20-1 and J usage is TRBJ2-2, with TRBD2 matching over 11 bases. The V gene's germline CDR1 is DFQATT and CDR2 SNEGSKA (reference sequence). The junction had 9 bases not matched to a gene; V was cut back by 0 bases and J by 0 bases. This CDR3 is built from 19 residues. CDR3 sequence: CSARDRSGGARTNTGELFF. DNA of the CDR3: TGCAGTGCTAGAGATCGTAGCGGGGGGGCTCGAACGAACACCGGGGAGCTGTTTTTT.

V is TRBV19 and J is TRBJ2-1, with D uncertain. The CDR3 spans 12 residues. Trimming removed 10 bases from V and 6 bases from J, with 13 bases in between. The germline V gene has CDR1 LNHDA and CDR2 SQIVND (reference sequence). Here the CDR3 DNA reads TGTGCCATCCCCCCTGCTTCCAATGAGCAGTTCTTC. Encoded protein: CAIPPASNEQFF.

The chain uses TRBV15 and TRBJ2-1; the D gene could be TRBD1 or TRBD2 (5 bases each). Trimming removed 9 bases from V and 5 bases from J, with 20 bases in between. Germline CDR1 and CDR2: LNHNV and YYDKDF (reference sequence). The CDR3 covers 15 residues. CDR3 sequence: CATNNPGTTNNEQFF. The CDR3 region has the DNA TGTGCCACAAATAATCCCGGGACCACAAACAATGAGCAGTTCTTC.

This clonotype was counted between two and nine times. The rearrangement joins TRBV20-1 to TRBJ2-3; tentatively, D is TRBD1 or TRBD2 (5 bases each). CDR1 and CDR2 (germline): DFQATT, SNEGSKA (reference sequence). The CDR3 spans 16 residues. Trimming shortened V by 0 bases and J by 0 bases, and 13 bases separated the two germline ends. CDR3 in DNA: TGCAGTGCTAGAGATGGGGGTTTACTTAGCACAGATACGCAGTATTTT. Encoded protein: CSARDGGLLSTDTQYF.